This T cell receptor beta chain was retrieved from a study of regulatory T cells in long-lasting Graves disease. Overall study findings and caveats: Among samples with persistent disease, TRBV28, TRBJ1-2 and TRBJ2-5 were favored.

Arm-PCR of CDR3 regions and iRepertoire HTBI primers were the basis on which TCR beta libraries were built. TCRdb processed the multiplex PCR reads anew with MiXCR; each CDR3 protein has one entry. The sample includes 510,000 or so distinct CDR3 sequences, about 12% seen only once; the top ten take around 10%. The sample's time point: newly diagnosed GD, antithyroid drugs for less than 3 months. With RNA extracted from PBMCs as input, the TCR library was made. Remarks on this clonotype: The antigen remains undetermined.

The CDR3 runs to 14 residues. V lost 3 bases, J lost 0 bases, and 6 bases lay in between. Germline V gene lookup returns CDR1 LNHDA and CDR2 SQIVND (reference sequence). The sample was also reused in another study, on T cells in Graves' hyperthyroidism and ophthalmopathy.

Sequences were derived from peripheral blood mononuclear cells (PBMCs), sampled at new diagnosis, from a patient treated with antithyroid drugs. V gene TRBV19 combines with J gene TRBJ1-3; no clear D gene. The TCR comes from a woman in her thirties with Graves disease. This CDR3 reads CASSMVDSGNTIYF. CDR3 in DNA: TGTGCCAGTAGTATGGTGGACTCTGGAAACACCATATATTTT.